These 19 T cell receptor beta chains came from one sample sequenced in a study of blood T cell repertoires in COVID-19. The table came from immunoSEQ multiplex PCR; TCRdb's copy has only in-frame clones and leaves some out. The table has roughly 270,000 clones, 70% to 90% seen once. The sequenced sample was peripheral blood. These receptor sequences come from a middle-aged man with active or convalescent COVID-19.

V and J are TRBV6-2 or TRBV6-3 and TRBJ2-5, with 15 nucleotides matching TRBD2. Germline V CDR1 and CDR2: MNHEY, SVGEGT. J was trimmed by 5 bases and V by 5 bases; bases with no gene match: 9. This CDR3 comprises 17 residues. In DNA form, the CDR3 reads TGTGCCAGCAGTAGGACTAGCGGGAGGGCCCGAGGCGAGACCCAGTACTTC. Translation: CASSRTSGRARGETQYF.

The V gene is TRBV3-1 (or the pseudogene TRBV3-2), the J gene TRBJ2-1; D is possibly TRBD2 (6 bases). The length of the CDR3 is 17 residues. Germline CDR1 is LGHDT and CDR2 is YNNKEL (reference sequence). Trimming shortened V by 4 bases and J by 6 bases, and 22 bases separated the two germline ends. The CDR3 nucleotides read TGTGCCAGCAGCCCTTCGACGGGAGAGTTCATTCGCAATGAGCAGTTCTTC. Amino acid sequence: CASSPSTGEFIRNEQFF.

V usage is TRBV7-9 and J usage is TRBJ1-4, with no clear D. There are 14 residues in the CDR3. The V end was cut by 3 bases, the J end by 6 bases, with 11 bases between. Germline V gives CDR1 SEHNR, CDR2 FQNEAQ (reference sequence). This CDR3 reads CASSFLEGYEKLFF. The CDR3 DNA sequence: TGTGCCAGCAGCTTTTTGGAGGGTTATGAAAAACTGTTTTTT.

V usage is TRBV19 and J usage is TRBJ1-6; D not resolved. Germline CDR1 is LNHDA and CDR2 is SQIVND (reference sequence). Between the trimmed V and J ends, which lost 2 bases and 7 bases, there was a span of 12 bases. This CDR3 region has 15 residues. The CDR3 loop is CASSISWQPNSPLHF. The DNA of the CDR3 is TGTGCCAGTAGTATAAGTTGGCAACCCAATTCACCCCTCCACTTT.

The rearrangement joins TRBV6-5 to TRBJ2-5; 12 bases agree with TRBD1. The CDR3 covers 16 residues. V shed 3 bases, J shed 4 bases, and the junction held 6 bases outside the gene matches. The V gene's germline CDR1 is MNHEY and CDR2 SVGAGI. CDR3 nucleotides: TGTGCCAGCAGTTATCCTGGGACAGGGGGCTTAGAGACCCAGTACTTC. It encodes CASSYPGTGGLETQYF.

The rearrangement links TRBV5-4 to TRBJ1-2, with 7 nucleotides matching TRBD1. Germline-derived CDR1 and CDR2 are SGHNT and YYREEE (reference sequence). The V and J ends lost 0 bases and 0 bases, in that order; junction bases with no gene match: 5. The CDR3 sequence is 16 residues long. CDR3 sequence (DNA): TGTGCCAGCAGCTTGGGGACAGGTCCTTCTAACTATGGCTACACCTTC. The encoded protein is CASSLGTGPSNYGYTF.

This chain connects TRBV5-5 to TRBJ1-5; the match to TRBD1 covers 9 bases. Trimming took 4 bases from V and 4 from J; bases not matched to a gene: 9. The germline V gene has CDR1 SGHKS and CDR2 YYEKEE (reference sequence). CDR3 size: 16 residues. The CDR3 region is CASSRTGTGQNQPQHF. The CDR3 DNA follows: TGTGCCAGCAGCCGAACTGGGACAGGGCAAAATCAGCCCCAGCATTTT.

V usage is TRBV2 and J usage is TRBJ2-1; D is uncertain. The CDR3 consists of 13 residues. V was shortened by 7 bases and J by 0 bases, with 7 bases between the two germline ends. The germline CDR1 and CDR2 sequences are SNHLY and FYNNEI. CDR3 DNA sequence: TGTGCCAGCAAAGAGCTCTCCTACAATGAGCAGTTCTTC. This encodes CASKELSYNEQFF.

This clone was seen just once. CDR3 nucleotide sequence: TGTGCCAGTAGCGATCAGGCAGGGTCGTACTATGGCTACACCTTC. This translates into CASSDQAGSYYGYTF. The chain links TRBV19 to TRBJ1-2, with a possible D match to TRBD1 (5 bases). V lost 6 bases and J 3 bases, leaving 17 bases between the germline ends. This CDR3 comprises 15 residues. CDR1 and CDR2 from the germline V gene are LNHDA and SQIVND (reference sequence). Full variable domain (remainder filled in from reference TRBV19 and TRBJ1-2): DGGITQSPKYLFRKEGQNVTLSCEQNLNHDAMYWYRQDPGQGLRLIYYSQIVNDFQKGDIAEGYSVSREKKESFPLTVTSAQKNPTAFYLCASSDQAGSYYGYTFGSGTRLTVV.

The CDR3 loop is CASSPGTSGYGGNEQYF. In nucleotides, the CDR3 is TGTGCCAGCAGCCCAGGGACTAGCGGGTATGGCGGGAACGAGCAGTACTTC. The V call is TRBV7-9, the J call TRBJ2-7; 12 bases match TRBD2. Germline V CDR1 and CDR2: SEHNR, FQNEAQ (reference sequence). Losses at the gene ends were 5 bases for V and 5 bases for J; bases not matched to a gene: 13. This CDR3 spans 17 amino acids. The whole variable domain, filled in from reference TRBV7-9 and TRBJ2-7, reads DTGVSQNPRHKITKRGQNVTFRCDPISEHNRLYWYRQTLGQGPEFLTYFQNEAQLEKSRLLSDRFSAERPKGSFSTLEIQRTEQGDSAMYLCASSPGTSGYGGNEQYFGPGTRLTVT.

The gene calls are TRBV5-5 and TRBJ2-7; tentative D call: TRBD2 (6 bases). Germline CDR1 and CDR2: SGHKS and YYEKEE (reference sequence). The CDR3 sequence is 13 residues long. The germline V and J ends were trimmed by 0 bases and 7 bases, with 11 bases remaining between them. CDR3 DNA sequence: TGTGCCAGCAGCTTGGCGGGGGAAGGGGAGCAGTACTTC. It codes for CASSLAGEGEQYF.

The chain recombines TRBV18 with TRBJ2-1; 9 bases fit TRBD1. Trimming removed 6 bases from V and 1 base from J; junction bases left unmatched: 4. CDR3 length: 15 amino acids. The germline V gene encodes CDR1 KGHSH and CDR2 LQKENI. The CDR3 loop is CASSAGTGSYNEQFF. CDR3 sequence (DNA): TGTGCCAGCTCCGCAGGGACAGGGTCCTACAATGAGCAGTTCTTC.

The V gene is TRBV11-2, the J gene TRBJ1-4; D not resolved. The CDR3 covers 13 residues. V lost 4 bases and J lost 5, with 8 bases in between. Per germline, CDR1 SGHAT and CDR2 FQNNGV. Here the CDR3 DNA reads TGTGCCAGCAGCTCTAGCATGAATGAAAAACTGTTTTTT. This codes for CASSSSMNEKLFF.

The V gene is TRBV5-1, the J gene TRBJ1-2; D is perhaps TRBD1 (6 bases). Between the trimmed V and J ends, which lost 4 bases and 4 bases, there was a span of 11 bases. In germline, CDR1 is SGHRS, CDR2 YFSETQ. CDR3 length: 13 residues. This CDR3 reads CASSPTDSYGYTF. The CDR3, as DNA: TGCGCCAGCAGCCCGACGGACAGCTATGGCTACACCTTC. The variable domain in full, with the rest retrieved from reference TRBV5-1 and TRBJ1-2, is KAGVTQTPRYLIKTRGQQVTLSCSPISGHRSVSWYQQTPGQGLQFLFEYFSETQRNKGNFPGRFSGRQFSNSRSEMNVSTLELGDSALYLCASSPTDSYGYTFGSGTRLTVV.

This rearrangement joins TRBV3-1 (or the pseudogene TRBV3-2) to TRBJ2-5; the D gene is possibly TRBD2 (5 bases). CDR3 length equals 13 residues. Germline CDR1 and CDR2: LGHDT and YNNKEL (reference sequence). V gave up 2 bases and J gave up 2 bases, with 6 bases separating them. CDR3 protein: CASSQPGQETQYF. The CDR3 DNA reads as TGTGCCAGCAGCCAACCGGGACAAGAGACCCAGTACTTC.

This clone has only one observation. This chain uses TRBV9 with TRBJ2-2; 9 bases agree with TRBD1. This CDR3 has 13 residues. With 7 bases clipped from V and 4 bases from J, the junction kept 2 bases outside the gene matches. Germline CDR1 is SGDLS and CDR2 is YYNGEE. CDR3 DNA sequence: TGTGCCAGCGCGACAGGGGGCACCGGGGAGCTGTTTTTT. Translating it yields CASATGGTGELFF.

The chain employs TRBV11-2 and TRBJ2-1, with 11 bases lining up with TRBD2. J gave up 10 bases and V 6 bases, and 8 bases lay outside the gene matches. Germline V CDR1 and CDR2: SGHAT, FQNNGV. The CDR3 is 14 residues long. CDR3 loop: CASRLTSGVSEQFF. As DNA, the CDR3 is TGTGCCAGCAGACTGACTAGCGGGGTTAGCGAGCAGTTCTTC.

V usage is TRBV12-3 or TRBV12-4 and J usage is TRBJ2-1; tentative D call: TRBD2 (6 bases). The CDR3 runs 13 residues. The V and J ends lost 5 bases and 8 bases respectively, with 13 bases between them. The CDR3 loop reads CASSSRLVDEQFF. CDR3 nucleotides: TGTGCCAGCAGTAGCCGACTAGTCGATGAGCAGTTCTTC.

The rearrangement links TRBV11-2 to TRBJ1-4; 11 bases fit TRBD1. V dropped 4 bases and J dropped 5; count of bases not matched to a gene: 12. Germline V gene lookup returns CDR1 SGHAT and CDR2 FQNNGV. This CDR3 comprises 18 residues. This CDR3 reads CASSWTGTGGNKNEKLFF. As DNA, the CDR3 is TGTGCCAGCAGCTGGACCGGGACAGGGGGGAATAAGAATGAAAAACTGTTTTTT.